The entry below gives a single TCR beta chain sequence along with its context. The antigen remains undetermined. This sample is part of a study of shared clonotypes between healthy human individuals. The deep-level immunoSEQ assay was used. Clones were sequenced by immunoSEQ multiplex PCR, and TCRdb holds only the in-frame ones, with some missing. Among roughly 2 million clones listed, 85% to 95% were seen once. The CDR3 runs 15 residues. Germline CDR1 is SGHAT and CDR2 is FQNNGV. V gave up 5 bases and J gave up 4 bases; unmatched junction bases: 7. Points from the study as a whole: Rarefaction showed sorted-subset sequencing was incomplete despite large depth.

The sample comprised naive CD4+ T cells sorted from blood. Indicated subset: CD45RA+ positively selected. The J gene is TRBJ2-1, the V gene TRBV11-2, with 8 bases identical to TRBD2. The sequence came from a man between 18 and 35 years old in good health. The CDR3 loop reads CASSTERESYNEQFF. The CDR3, as DNA: TGTGCCAGCAGCACCGAGCGGGAGAGTTACAATGAGCAGTTCTTC.